Sequencing of this T cell receptor beta chain was carried out in a study of monozygotic twins with inflammatory bowel disease. TCRdb re-analyzed the 5' RACE reads; it lists each CDR3 protein once, without DNA. Recorded for this sample: 440,000 or so distinct CDR3 sequences. Study-wide results and caveats: Sharing of clonotypes with others was lower in IBD patients than in healthy twins, and this was especially so with disease activity.

On this clonotype itself: Antigen specificity is unknown.

This CDR3 region has 15 residues. CDR1 is DFQATT, CDR2 SNEGSKA, per germline (reference sequence). The J gene is TRBJ2-7, the V gene TRBV20-1; TCRdb selects TRBD2, and the lack of DNA leaves this call unchecked. What was sequenced was blood. The clonotype comes from a human donor with ulcerative colitis or Crohn's disease, or a healthy co-twin of an affected twin (not recorded which). The CDR3 loop is CSALPMTSGAYEQYF.